The 30 T cell receptor beta chains in this list originate from one sample, sequenced in a study of blood T cell repertoires in COVID-19. Assay used: immunoSEQ multiplex PCR; TCRdb lists only in-frame clones, some missing. Among approximately 10,000 clones listed, 84% were seen once. The source material was peripheral blood. These receptors all stem from a man between 50 and 59 years old with active COVID-19.

The chain carries TRBV5-1 and TRBJ2-1; D possibly corresponds to TRBD1 (7 bases). Germline V gives CDR1 SGHRS, CDR2 YFSETQ. The length of the CDR3 is 15 residues. Trimming took 8 bases from V and 4 from J, leaving 19 bases between them. CDR3 region: CASRQGGPLYNEQFF. CDR3 nucleotides: TGCGCCAGTAGACAGGGAGGCCCCCTTTACAATGAGCAGTTCTTC. The full variable domain, completed using reference TRBV5-1 and TRBJ2-1, is KAGVTQTPRYLIKTRGQQVTLSCSPISGHRSVSWYQQTPGQGLQFLFEYFSETQRNKGNFPGRFSGRQFSNSRSEMNVSTLELGDSALYLCASRQGGPLYNEQFFGPGTRLTVL.

In DNA form, the CDR3 reads TGTGCCAGCAGTTTACCCGACAGGGCCTACGAGCAGTACTTC. It encodes CASSLPDRAYEQYF. The V gene is TRBV28, the J gene TRBJ2-7, with 7 positions matching TRBD1. After removal of 2 bases from V and 2 bases from J, the junction contained 3 bases not matched to a gene. Germline-derived CDR1 and CDR2 are MDHEN and SYDVKM. The CDR3 consists of 14 residues.

As DNA, the CDR3 is TGTGCCAGCAGTAACCCCCGGCGGGGGAACTACGAGCAGTACTTC. Translated, it gives CASSNPRRGNYEQYF. This chain links TRBV27 with TRBJ2-7, with 7 bases aligning to TRBD2. The V segment lost 5 bases and the J segment 3 bases; nucleotides outside the gene matches: 10. CDR1 MNHEY and CDR2 SMNVEV come from the germline V gene (reference sequence). The CDR3 sequence is 15 residues long.

The rearrangement uses TRBV5-4 and TRBJ2-5; 11 bases agree with TRBD2. The CDR3 loop spans 13 amino acids. V was pared by 9 bases and J by 5 bases, with 6 bases of the junction left unmatched. From germline, CDR1 is SGHNT and CDR2 YYREEE (reference sequence). The CDR3 bases are TGTGCCACAACACTAGCGGGAGAGGAGACCCAGTACTTC. Its translation is CATTLAGEETQYF. The whole variable domain, remainder taken from reference TRBV5-4 and TRBJ2-5, is ETGVTQSPTHLIKTRGQQVTLRCSSQSGHNTVSWYQQALGQGPQFIFQYYREEENGRGNFPPRFSGLQFPNYSSELNVNALELDDSALYLCATTLAGEETQYFGPGTRLLVL.

This chain links TRBV6-4 with TRBJ2-1; 11 positions agree with TRBD2. The CDR3 is made up of 15 amino acids. The ends lost 6 bases at V and 7 bases at J; junction bases unmatched: 8. Germline lookup yields CDR1 MRHNA and CDR2 SNTAGT. The chain's CDR3 is CASSATSGSMNEQFF. CDR3 DNA sequence: TGTGCCAGCAGCGCCACTAGCGGGAGTATGAATGAGCAGTTCTTC.

This chain connects TRBV4-1 to TRBJ2-3, with TRBD2 matching 12 bases. V lost 4 bases, J lost 0 bases, and 8 bases stayed unmatched. The CDR3 totals 18 residues. The germline V gene encodes CDR1 MGHRA and CDR2 YSYEKL. The DNA for the CDR3 is TGCGCCAGCAGCCTGGGACTAGCGGGCGCTCCTAGCACAGATACGCAGTATTTT. Amino acids: CASSLGLAGAPSTDTQYF.

The V gene is TRBV21-1, the J gene TRBJ1-1; TRBD1, the table's D call, lacks a check against the DNA. TRBV21-1 is a pseudogene. CDR3 length: 14 amino acids. The CDR3 DNA reads TGTGCCAGCAAAAGACAGGGGGCGGTTACTGAAGCTTTCTTT. Translating it yields CASKRQGAVTEAFF.

V is TRBV10-1 and J is TRBJ2-2; 12 bases map to TRBD1. The trim removed 6 bases at V and 4 bases at J, leaving 9 bases unmatched. The CDR3 contains 17 residues. Germline V gives CDR1 WNHNN, CDR2 SYGVQD (reference sequence). The CDR3 sequence is CASSGRGTGGSTGELFF. As DNA, the CDR3 is TGCGCCAGCAGCGGCCGGGGGACAGGGGGCAGCACCGGGGAGCTGTTTTTT.

The V gene is TRBV14, the J gene TRBJ2-2; the D gene is possibly TRBD2 (6 bases). V was shortened by 5 bases and J by 3 bases, with 10 bases between the two germline ends. The CDR3 extends over 14 amino acids. The V gene's germline CDR1 is SGHDN and CDR2 FVKESK. The CDR3 DNA follows: TGTGCCAGCAGCTGGCGGGACCACACCGGGGAGCTGTTTTTT. Its protein product is CASSWRDHTGELFF.

The chain has TRBV28 and TRBJ1-6; no clear D. This CDR3 is 19 amino acids long. V was clipped by 5 bases and J by 0 bases, with 20 bases between them. Looked up from germline, CDR1 is MDHEN and CDR2 is SYDVKM. The DNA for the CDR3 is TGTGCCAGCAGTCCCCCGGGAGCCCTGCCCGGCTCCTATAATTCACCCCTCCACTTT. Protein: CASSPPGALPGSYNSPLHF. The complete variable domain, with remaining parts taken from reference TRBV28 and TRBJ1-6, reads DVKVTQSSRYLVKRTGEKVFLECVQDMDHENMFWYRQDPGLGLRLIYFSYDVKMKEKGDIPEGYSVSREKKERFSLILESASTNQTSMYLCASSPPGALPGSYNSPLHFGNGTRLTVT.

J is TRBJ2-7 and V is TRBV30, with a possible D match to TRBD2 (5 bases). This CDR3 is 13 amino acids long. The V gene lost 2 bases and the J gene lost 2 bases, with 10 bases spanning the gap. CDR1 GTSNPN and CDR2 SVGIG come from the germline V gene (reference sequence). The CDR3 DNA reads TGTGCCTGGAGTCGGGGAGATCCCTACGAGCAGTACTTC. It encodes CAWSRGDPYEQYF.

The chain employs TRBV6-5 and TRBJ2-3; 7 bases agree with TRBD1. Losses at the gene ends were 6 bases for V and 3 bases for J; bases not matched to a gene: 9. The CDR3 runs to 15 residues. From germline, CDR1 is MNHEY and CDR2 SVGAGI. The CDR3 DNA reads TGTGCCAGCAGCCAAACAGGGGTCTCGACAGATACGCAGTATTTT. Its protein product is CASSQTGVSTDTQYF.

The rearrangement joins TRBV6-1 to TRBJ1-2; 10 nucleotides align to TRBD1. The CDR3 totals 15 residues. J lost 4 bases, V lost 2 bases, and 4 bases had no gene match. Germline loops: CDR1 MNHNS, CDR2 SASEGT. This chain's CDR3 is CASSEYRDRGYGYTF. CDR3 DNA sequence: TGTGCCAGCAGTGAATATCGGGACAGGGGCTATGGCTACACCTTC.

The rearrangement links TRBV29-1 to TRBJ2-7; D might be TRBD2 (7 bases). Germline V lookup: CDR1 SQVTM, CDR2 ANQGSEA. There are 14 residues in the CDR3. V lost 6 bases to trimming and J lost 4 bases, with 19 bases between them. The CDR3 spells CSVTPGEGRYEQYF. The CDR3 DNA follows: TGCAGCGTGACTCCAGGGGAGGGCCGGTACGAGCAGTACTTC.

The rearrangement joins TRBV7-9 to TRBJ1-2; TRBD1 matches at 8 bases. The trim removed 5 bases at V and 5 bases at J, leaving 7 bases unmatched. The CDR3 contains 14 residues. Germline values: CDR1 SEHNR, CDR2 FQNEAQ (reference sequence). In DNA form, the CDR3 reads TGTGCCAGCAGCCTAGAGGGGACAGGTTATGGCTACACCTTC. It translates to CASSLEGTGYGYTF.

The genes are TRBV4-1 and TRBJ2-7; unclear D gene. Germline V CDR1 and CDR2: MGHRA, YSYEKL. V was pared by 0 bases and J by 6 bases, with 21 bases between. This CDR3 comprises 17 residues. The CDR3 loop is CASSQDQTNRASTEQYF. CDR3 DNA sequence: TGCGCCAGCAGCCAAGACCAGACAAACCGAGCATCGACCGAGCAGTACTTC.

The rearrangement links TRBV7-8 to TRBJ1-5; D might be TRBD1 (6 bases). Trimming cost V 1 base and J 2 bases, with 9 bases left between them. This CDR3 is built from 15 residues. Germline V gene sequence: CDR1 SGHVS, CDR2 FQNEAQ. In DNA, the CDR3 is TGTGCCAGCAGCTTAGAGGCAGGGGGCAATCAGCCCCAGCATTTT. Translating gives CASSLEAGGNQPQHF.

The chain joins TRBV27 to TRBJ2-7; 10 bases line up with TRBD2. Germline-derived CDR1 and CDR2 are MNHEY and SMNVEV (reference sequence). The CDR3 spans 15 residues. V gave up 4 bases and J gave up 0 bases; unmatched junction bases: 3. In DNA form, the CDR3 reads TGTGCCAGCAGTTGGGCTAGCGGGAGCTCCTACGAGCAGTACTTC. Its protein product is CASSWASGSSYEQYF.

This clone was counted between two and nine times. This sequence joins TRBV3-1 (or the pseudogene TRBV3-2) and TRBJ1-1; D gene uncertain. The CDR3 totals 13 residues. V lost 9 bases, J lost 0 bases, and 11 bases lay in between. Germline V gives CDR1 LGHDT, CDR2 YNNKEL (reference sequence). CDR3 in DNA: TGTGCCAGTACTGGAGGTATGAACACTGAAGCTTTCTTT. This sequence encodes CASTGGMNTEAFF.

This clone was recorded once. The chain employs TRBV5-5 and TRBJ2-3; possible D gene TRBD1, 6 bases. This CDR3 contains 13 residues. V was shortened by 4 bases and J by 6 bases, with 12 bases between the two germline ends. Germline CDR1 reads SGHKS; CDR2 reads YYEKEE (reference sequence). CDR3 DNA sequence: TGTGCCAGCAGCCCCTGGGGGCCGGATACGCAGTATTTT. Translation gives CASSPWGPDTQYF.

The table lists this clone with a count of one. CDR3: CASSSEGTGAVGAKNIQYF. In DNA, the CDR3 is TGTGCCAGCAGCTCCGAGGGGACAGGGGCCGTAGGGGCCAAAAACATTCAGTACTTC. This rearrangement joins TRBV7-2 to TRBJ2-4; TRBD1 aligns across 10 bases. The germline V gene encodes CDR1 SGHTA and CDR2 FQGNSA. V lost 4 bases and J lost 1; bases outside the gene matches: 13. The CDR3 is 19 amino acids.

The J gene is TRBJ2-5, the V gene TRBV27; perhaps TRBD2 as D (6 bases). Trimming took off 5 bases at V and 5 bases at J, with 18 bases between the two ends. CDR3 length: 15 amino acids. Germline V lookup: CDR1 MNHEY, CDR2 SMNVEV (reference sequence). The chain's CDR3 is CASSPGTVKAETQYF. DNA for the CDR3: TGTGCCAGCAGTCCTGGGACTGTTAAGGCTGAGACCCAGTACTTC.

This clone has just one count. This chain joins TRBV29-1 and TRBJ2-7, with TRBD2 as a possible D gene (6 bases). This CDR3 is built from 13 residues. Trimming took 6 bases from V and 0 from J, leaving 12 bases between them. CDR1 is SQVTM, CDR2 ANQGSEA, per germline. The CDR3 DNA reads TGCAGCGTGGACGGCGGGACCTCCTACGAGCAGTACTTC. This codes for CSVDGGTSYEQYF.

The chain links TRBV11-2 to TRBJ2-5; TRBD2 matches at 14 bases. The CDR3 contains 19 residues. The V and J ends lost 5 bases and 5 bases, in that order; junction bases with no gene match: 16. CDR1 is SGHAT and CDR2 is FQNNGV in the germline V gene. This CDR3 is CASSPPTGTSGSYVETQYF. The CDR3 DNA reads as TGTGCCAGCAGCCCCCCCACCGGGACTAGCGGGAGTTACGTTGAGACCCAGTACTTC.

About this clone: In the same sample, other DNA sequences code for this CDR3. The rearrangement joins TRBV11-2 to TRBJ1-4; tentative D call: TRBD1 (6 bases). V shed 3 bases and J shed 2 bases, with 7 bases lying between them. The CDR3 has 14 amino acids. Germline V gene sequence: CDR1 SGHAT, CDR2 FQNNGV. The DNA for the CDR3 is TGTGCCAGCAGCTTGACAGGCACTAATGAAAAACTGTTTTTT. Translating it yields CASSLTGTNEKLFF.

The chain has TRBV3-1 (or the pseudogene TRBV3-2) and TRBJ1-6, with TRBD1 matching 8 bases. The V segment lost 3 bases and the J segment 3 bases; nucleotides outside the gene matches: 4. The germline CDR1 and CDR2 sequences are LGHDT and YNNKEL (reference sequence). The CDR3 contains 16 residues. DNA of the CDR3: TGTGCCAGCAGCCATCAGGGGGCAGGCTATAATTCACCCCTCCACTTT. The encoded protein is CASSHQGAGYNSPLHF.

The chain uses TRBV6-5 and TRBJ1-3, with a weak D call TRBD1 (5 bases). Germline-derived CDR1 and CDR2 are MNHEY and SVGAGI. Trimming left V 0 bases short and J 2 bases short, with 8 bases between. CDR3 size: 15 residues. The CDR3 spells CASSYSLGAGNTIYF. As DNA, the CDR3 is TGTGCCAGCAGTTACTCTTTAGGGGCTGGAAACACCATATATTTT.

CDR3 region: CAISESGTLDNEQFF. The CDR3 nucleotides read TGTGCCATCAGTGAGTCGGGGACACTCGACAATGAGCAGTTCTTC. The chain joins TRBV10-3 to TRBJ2-1; TRBD1 is a possible D gene (6 bases). The CDR3 covers 15 residues. V gave up 0 bases and J gave up 5 bases, with 11 bases separating them. Looked up from germline, CDR1 is ENHRY and CDR2 is SYGVKD.

This clone was detected only a few times. This chain connects TRBV19 to TRBJ1-2; TRBD1 matches at 8 bases. The junction had 8 bases not matched to a gene; V was cut back by 7 bases and J by 7 bases. The CDR3 runs 13 residues. The V gene's germline CDR1 is LNHDA and CDR2 SQIVND (reference sequence). CDR3 sequence reads: CASTIDRGGGYTF. The DNA for the CDR3 is TGTGCCAGTACCATCGACAGGGGAGGTGGCTACACCTTC.

This clone has more than one count but fewer than ten. The chain employs TRBV6-4 and TRBJ2-7; the match to TRBD2 covers 11 bases. The CDR3 is made up of 17 amino acids. After removal of 6 bases from V and 4 bases from J, the junction contained 14 bases not matched to a gene. CDR1 is MRHNA and CDR2 is SNTAGT in the germline V gene. CDR3 bases: TGTGCCAGCAGGACCAAATCCACTAGCGGGAGCAGATACGAGCAGTACTTC. This codes for CASRTKSTSGSRYEQYF.